The sample holds a few counts of the clone carrying this T cell receptor (beta chain). The CDR3 is 16 residues long. V trimming: 6 bases; J trimming: 8 bases; junction bases outside the gene matches: 10. The germline gives CDR1 MNHEY, CDR2 SVGAGI. Authors' data handling: Estimation of nucleated cell counts was performed using reference gene primer amplification. Generated by immunoSEQ multiplex PCR, the TCRdb table keeps only in-frame clones and is missing some. V and J calls and clone size follow that table, whereas D and trimming were derived from the DNA. The repertoire holds roughly 190,000 clones, with approximately 86% as singletons. The data were obtained in a study of blood T cell repertoires in COVID-19. Whole-study context: Sites in the United States, Italy and Spain provided acute and convalescent COVID-19 samples. T cells, B-cell-depleted T cells, or PBMCs provided the cDNA or gDNA that served as material.

The clonotype was recovered from a man aged 25 to 40 with acute or convalescent COVID-19. The rearrangement links TRBV6-5 to TRBJ1-6, with 10 bases aligning to TRBD1. Material for sequencing was peripheral blood. The CDR3 loop is CASSYTTGTGDSPLHF. In DNA form, the CDR3 reads TGTGCCAGCAGCTACACAACCGGGACAGGGGATTCACCCCTCCACTTT.